Following are 21 T cell receptor beta chains from one sample sequenced in a study of blood T cell repertoires in COVID-19. Method: immunoSEQ multiplex PCR; TCRdb's copy keeps in-frame clones and lacks some. The sample consists of around 150,000 clones, about 84% of them appearing once. The material sequenced was PBMCs or T cells enriched from blood (not recorded which). These receptors all come from a man between 40 and 49 years old who had recovered from COVID-19.

This chain uses TRBV3-1 (or the pseudogene TRBV3-2) with TRBJ2-3; 14 nucleotides line up with TRBD2. The germline gives CDR1 LGHDT, CDR2 YNNKEL (reference sequence). The CDR3 runs to 16 residues. J gave up 1 base and V 3 bases, and 0 bases lay outside the gene matches. CDR3 sequence (DNA): TGTGCCAGCAGCCAGACTAGCGGGGGGGGCACAGATACGCAGTATTTT. Its translation is CASSQTSGGGTDTQYF.

V gene TRBV7-3 combines with J gene TRBJ2-3; maybe TRBD1 (6 bases). Between the trimmed V and J ends, which lost 0 bases and 4 bases, there was a span of 14 bases. CDR1 and CDR2 (germline): SGHTA, FQGTGA. The CDR3 has 16 amino acids. CDR3 bases: TGTGCCAGCAGCTTAACGCGCCAGGGGATGTCAGATACGCAGTATTTT. It specifies CASSLTRQGMSDTQYF.

The chain employs TRBV10-1 and TRBJ1-1, with D uncertain. CDR1 and CDR2 from the germline V gene are WNHNN and SYGVQD (reference sequence). Between the trimmed V and J ends, which lost 3 bases and 2 bases, there was a span of 10 bases. CDR3 size: 14 residues. The CDR3 nucleotides are TGCGCCAGCAGTGAAGAACGCGCTAACACTGAAGCTTTCTTT. Translating gives CASSEERANTEAFF.

The chain has TRBV30 and TRBJ1-1; the D is unclear. V was pared by 3 bases and J by 7 bases, with 18 bases between. The CDR3 contains 14 residues. Per the germline V gene, CDR1 is GTSNPN and CDR2 is SVGIG (reference sequence). The CDR3 reads CAWSPGVGADEAFF. CDR3 nucleotides: TGTGCCTGGAGCCCAGGCGTCGGTGCCGATGAAGCTTTCTTT.

This clone was detected only once. J is TRBJ2-1 and V is TRBV5-6; perhaps TRBD1 as D (5 bases). The length of the CDR3 is 14 residues. Germline CDR1 SGHDT, CDR2 YYEEEE. The V and J ends lost 4 bases and 3 bases respectively, with 11 bases between them. The CDR3 region is CASSPGQGYNEQFF. As DNA, the CDR3 is TGTGCCAGCAGCCCGGGTCAGGGCTACAATGAGCAGTTCTTC.

A few counts support this clone. The rearrangement links TRBV5-1 to TRBJ1-3; possibly TRBD1 for D (6 bases). Germline V gives CDR1 SGHRS, CDR2 YFSETQ. The CDR3 contains 16 residues. Trimming removed 4 bases at V and 4 bases at J, with 18 bases between. CDR3 coding DNA: TGCGCCAGCAGCACGGGAGGGACAACTCCAGGAAACACCATATATTTT. Translation gives CASSTGGTTPGNTIYF.

The V and J genes are TRBV9 and TRBJ2-5, with 8 bases identical to TRBD1. This CDR3 region has 15 residues. CDR1 and CDR2 from the germline V gene are SGDLS and YYNGEE. The V segment lost 3 bases and the J segment 1 base; nucleotides outside the gene matches: 5. The CDR3 region is CASSAGTGFQETQYF. CDR3 DNA sequence: TGTGCCAGCAGCGCCGGGACAGGATTCCAAGAGACCCAGTACTTC. Full variable domain (rest looked up from reference TRBV9 and TRBJ2-5): DSGVTQTPKHLITATGQRVTLRCSPRSGDLSVYWYQQSLDQGLQFLIQYYNGEERAKGNILERFSAQQFPDLHSELNLSSLELGDSALYFCASSAGTGFQETQYFGPGTRLLVL.

The rearrangement uses TRBV5-1 and TRBJ2-7, with 8 bases that match TRBD1. The CDR3 covers 14 residues. V lost 5 bases and J lost 1; bases outside the gene matches: 5. Germline V gene lookup returns CDR1 SGHRS and CDR2 YFSETQ. CDR3 protein: CASSTGTGSYEQYV. The CDR3, as DNA: TGCGCCAGCAGTACCGGGACAGGTTCCTACGAGCAGTACGTC.

This chain uses TRBV30 with TRBJ2-2; D is uncertain. The CDR3 sequence is 13 residues long. Between the trimmed V and J ends, which lost 0 bases and 5 bases, there was a span of 7 bases. CDR1 is GTSNPN and CDR2 is SVGIG in the germline V gene (reference sequence). CDR3: CAWSVQSTGELFF. The CDR3 DNA reads TGTGCCTGGAGTGTACAGTCGACCGGGGAGCTGTTTTTT.

The genes are TRBV5-1 and TRBJ2-2, with TRBD1 as a possible D gene (5 bases). CDR3 length equals 14 residues. V lost 4 bases to trimming and J lost 8 bases, with 15 bases between them. From germline, CDR1 is SGHRS and CDR2 YFSETQ. The CDR3: CASSPGSARGELFF. CDR3 nucleotide sequence: TGCGCCAGCAGCCCAGGGTCGGCAAGGGGGGAGCTGTTTTTT.

This chain connects TRBV19 to TRBJ1-1, with 9 bases fitting TRBD1. Trimming at V came to 6 bases and at J to 3 bases, leaving 2 bases not matched to a gene. Per germline, CDR1 LNHDA and CDR2 SQIVND (reference sequence). The CDR3 sequence is 13 residues long. The CDR3 here is CASSDRGYTEAFF. The CDR3 coding sequence is TGTGCCAGTAGCGACAGGGGGTACACTGAAGCTTTCTTT.

The chain links TRBV7-8 to TRBJ2-3, with TRBD2 matching 11 bases. Germline-derived CDR1 and CDR2 are SGHVS and FQNEAQ. The V segment lost 1 base and the J segment 3 bases; nucleotides outside the gene matches: 0. The CDR3 length is 15 residues. The chain's CDR3 is CASSLVAGGTDTQYF. Written as DNA, the CDR3 is TGTGCCAGCAGCTTAGTAGCGGGGGGGACAGATACGCAGTATTTT.

The chain carries TRBV2 and TRBJ2-7; 7 bases agree with TRBD1. This CDR3 contains 14 residues. The germline V gene has CDR1 SNHLY and CDR2 FYNNEI. V shed 8 bases, J shed 5 bases, and the junction held 12 bases outside the gene matches. In DNA, the CDR3 is TGTGCCAGCGGGACAGTGAGTTTTGGTAACGAGCAGTACTTC. It encodes CASGTVSFGNEQYF. The complete variable domain, with remaining parts taken from reference TRBV2 and TRBJ2-7, reads EPEVTQTPSHQVTQMGQEVILRCVPISNHLYFYWYRQILGQKVEFLVSFYNNEISEKSEIFDDQFSVERPDGSNFTLKIRSTKLEDSAMYFCASGTVSFGNEQYFGPGTRLTVT.

The chain links TRBV7-8 to TRBJ1-1, with 7 bases lining up with TRBD1. CDR1 and CDR2 from the germline V gene are SGHVS and FQNEAQ. J gave up 7 bases and V 4 bases, and 9 bases lay outside the gene matches. The CDR3 spans 14 residues. The CDR3 bases are TGTGCCAGCAGCTCGTACGGACAGGCGGGTGAAGCTTTCTTT. This translates into CASSSYGQAGEAFF.

This clone was seen once. The chain recombines TRBV27 with TRBJ1-1, with TRBD1 identical over 10 bases. This CDR3 has 15 amino acids. The trim removed 7 bases at V and 4 bases at J, leaving 9 bases unmatched. CDR1 MNHEY and CDR2 SMNVEV come from the germline V gene (reference sequence). DNA for the CDR3: TGTGCCAGCAAAGTGGACAGGGGGTGGGTCACTGAAGCTTTCTTT. Protein product: CASKVDRGWVTEAFF.

This clone was detected many times. CDR3 loop: CASSTGYHNSPLHF. CDR3 coding DNA: TGTGCCAGTTCGACAGGGTACCATAATTCACCCCTCCACTTT. The J gene is TRBJ1-6, the V gene TRBV25-1, with 7 bases aligning to TRBD1. Per germline, CDR1 MGHDK and CDR2 SYGVNS. The CDR3 is 14 residues long. Trimming removed 9 bases from V and 5 bases from J; junction bases left unmatched: 7.

V gene TRBV7-3 combines with J gene TRBJ2-3; 8 bases map to TRBD1. Trimming cost V 5 bases and J 4 bases; bases outside gene matches: 8. The CDR3 sequence is 15 residues long. Germline V CDR1 and CDR2: SGHTA, FQGTGA. DNA of the CDR3: TGTGCCAGCAGCCCTGTCCAGGGGGCGGCAGATACGCAGTATTTT. This encodes CASSPVQGAADTQYF.

The chain employs TRBV19 and TRBJ1-2, with D possibly being TRBD1 (6 bases). The V gene lost 1 base and the J gene lost 8 bases, with 14 bases spanning the gap. The CDR3 is made up of 14 amino acids. The germline V gene encodes CDR1 LNHDA and CDR2 SQIVND (reference sequence). The DNA of the CDR3 is TGTGCCAGTAGTATAGCCAGGGGATTAGGCGGCTACACCTTC. Translated: CASSIARGLGGYTF.

The chain has TRBV9 and TRBJ1-3; the D is unclear. Looked up from germline, CDR1 is SGDLS and CDR2 is YYNGEE. Trimming removed 4 bases at V and 7 bases at J, with 27 bases between. The CDR3 loop spans 18 amino acids. CDR3 bases: TGTGCCAGCAGCCCCCCCCCGAAAGGCTCGGAGGGTGGGAACACCATATATTTT. Translated, it gives CASSPPPKGSEGGNTIYF. The whole variable domain, filled in from reference TRBV9 and TRBJ1-3, reads DSGVTQTPKHLITATGQRVTLRCSPRSGDLSVYWYQQSLDQGLQFLIQYYNGEERAKGNILERFSAQQFPDLHSELNLSSLELGDSALYFCASSPPPKGSEGGNTIYFGEGSWLTVV.

The chain is built from TRBV14 and TRBJ2-2; a weak D match, TRBD1 (5 bases). V lost 1 base and J lost 0, with 6 bases in between. The CDR3 is 15 residues long. From germline, CDR1 is SGHDN and CDR2 FVKESK. The CDR3 bases are TGTGCCAGCAGCCAAGGACAGACGAACACCGGGGAGCTGTTTTTT. Translated: CASSQGQTNTGELFF.

This chain links TRBV4-1 with TRBJ2-1; 12 bases line up with TRBD2. Trimming cost V 4 bases and J 10 bases; bases outside gene matches: 20. This CDR3 comprises 19 residues. The germline gives CDR1 MGHRA, CDR2 YSYEKL. CDR3 nucleotides: TGCGCCAGCAGCCTCTCCGGGGACAGGGGACTAGCGGGTCATGTGGAGCAGTTCTTC. Translation: CASSLSGDRGLAGHVEQFF.